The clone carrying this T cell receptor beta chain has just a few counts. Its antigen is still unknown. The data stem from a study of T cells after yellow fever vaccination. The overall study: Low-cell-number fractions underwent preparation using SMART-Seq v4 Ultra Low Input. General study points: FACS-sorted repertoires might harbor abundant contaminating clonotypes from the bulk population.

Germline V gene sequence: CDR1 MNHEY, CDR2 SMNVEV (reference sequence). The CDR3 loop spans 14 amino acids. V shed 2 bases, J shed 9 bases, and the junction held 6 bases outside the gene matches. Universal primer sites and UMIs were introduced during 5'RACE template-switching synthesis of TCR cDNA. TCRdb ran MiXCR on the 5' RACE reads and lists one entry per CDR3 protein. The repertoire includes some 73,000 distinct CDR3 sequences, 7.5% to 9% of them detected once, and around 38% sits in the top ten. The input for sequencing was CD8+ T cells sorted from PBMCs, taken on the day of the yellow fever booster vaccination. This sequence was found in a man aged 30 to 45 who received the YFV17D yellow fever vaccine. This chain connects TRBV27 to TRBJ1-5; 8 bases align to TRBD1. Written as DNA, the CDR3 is TGTGCCAGCAGTTTAGGACAGGGCGTGCCGCCCCAGCATTTT. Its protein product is CASSLGQGVPPQHF.